This T cell receptor beta chain comes out of a study of CD8 T cells in ankylosing spondylitis. Notes on the study in general: A motif of 7 to 9 highly homologous TCR beta variants was seen as apparently characteristic of ankylosing spondylitis blood.

In the case of this clonotype: The antigen is unknown.

Each TCR beta library was made by quantitative 5'-RACE that incorporated molecular barcodes. Using its own MiXCR run on the 5' RACE reads, TCRdb lists one record per CDR3 protein. There are hundreds of thousands of distinct CDR3 sequences in the sample; about an eighth occur only once, and approximately 0.5% lies in the top ten. V trimming: 2 bases; J trimming: 7 bases; junction bases outside the gene matches: 9. The CDR3 has 16 amino acids. Per the germline V gene, CDR1 is DFQATT and CDR2 is SNEGSKA (reference sequence). The source of this sequence is a male donor with ankylosing spondylitis. Source material: blood, either unsorted or a sorted T cell fraction (not recorded which). V gene TRBV20-1 combines with J gene TRBJ2-2; TRBD1 aligns across 11 bases. CDR3: CSARSRTGGADGELFF. The CDR3 nucleotides are TGCAGTGCTAGAAGCCGGACAGGGGGCGCGGACGGGGAGCTGTTTTTT.